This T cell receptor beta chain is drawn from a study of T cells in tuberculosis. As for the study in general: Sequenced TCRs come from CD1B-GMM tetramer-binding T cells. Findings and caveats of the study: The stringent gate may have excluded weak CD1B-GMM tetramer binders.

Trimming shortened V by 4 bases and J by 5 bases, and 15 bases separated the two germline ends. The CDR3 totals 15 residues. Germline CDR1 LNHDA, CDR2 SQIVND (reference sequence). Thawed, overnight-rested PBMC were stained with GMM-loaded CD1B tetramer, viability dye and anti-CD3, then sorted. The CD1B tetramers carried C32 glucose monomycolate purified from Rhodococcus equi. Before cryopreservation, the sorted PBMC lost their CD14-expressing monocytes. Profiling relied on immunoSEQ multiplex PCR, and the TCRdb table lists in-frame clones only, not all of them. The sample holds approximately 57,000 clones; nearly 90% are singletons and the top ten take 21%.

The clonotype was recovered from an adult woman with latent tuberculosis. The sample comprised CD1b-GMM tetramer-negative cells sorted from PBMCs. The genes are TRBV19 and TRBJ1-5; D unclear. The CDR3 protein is CASSTGVGRDQPQHF. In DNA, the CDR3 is TGTGCCAGTAGTACCGGGGTAGGGCGGGATCAGCCCCAGCATTTT.